This T cell receptor (beta chain) was sequenced for a study of CD8 T cells in Susac syndrome. Whole-study context: Within the sequenced group of Susac syndrome patients, five or six showed active disease and about eight were in remission.

The RNA, 0.5 to 1 ug, was put through reverse transcription using random hexamers. It was immunoSEQ multiplex PCR that amplified TCR beta CDR3 across 54 Vbeta and 13 Jbeta. From the immunoSEQ multiplex PCR reads, TCRdb called clonotypes with MiXCR, one entry per CDR3 protein. The data hold some 200,000 distinct CDR3 sequences, with roughly 95% observed a single time. Study-level findings and limits: The study conceded that relatively few individuals underwent its TCR sequencing and HLA analysis.

Each Susac syndrome patient had definite or probable disease by recently defined criteria. The CDR3 covers 14 residues. Germline CDR1 LNHNV, CDR2 YYDKDF (reference sequence). J gave up 8 bases and V 1 base, and 2 bases lay outside the gene matches. Comments on this clonotype: Its matching antigen is unknown.

This sequence was found in a human donor with Susac syndrome. Source material: CD4+ T cells from PBMCs. The V gene is TRBV15, the J gene TRBJ2-1; 10 bases match TRBD1. CDR3 in DNA: TGTGCCACCAGCAGAGGACAGGGGGCTTATGAGCAGTTCTTC. It codes for CATSRGQGAYEQFF.